A single sample is the source of the 16 T cell receptor delta chains below, sequenced in a study of gamma-delta chains in newborns, infants, children. TCRdb reanalyzed the reads using CATT. The sample includes fewer than 3,500 delta-chain clones, about 4% seen only once; the top ten take around 15%. The sample was blood. These receptors were obtained from a child who was a newborn, infant or young child, either healthy, febrile or measles-vaccinated (not recorded which).

Regarding this clone: Since a much larger clone is just one base distant, this may be a read error. This chain links TRDV2 with TRDJ3, with 12 nucleotides matching TRDD3. Germline assignment: CDR1 GEAIGNYY and CDR2 EKD. The CDR3 contains 20 residues. The trim removed 3 bases at V and 0 bases at J, leaving 8 bases unmatched. Written as DNA, the CDR3 is TGTGCCTGTGACGCTACTGGGGGATACCCTGGCTCCTGGGACACCCGACAGATGTTTTTC. It translates to CACDATGGYPGSWDTRQMFF.

There are a few counts of this clone. With only one base between it and a far larger clone, this is likely a read error. The rearrangement links TRDV2 to TRDJ3; 8 bases match TRDD3. The CDR3 loop spans 20 amino acids. Germline trimming cut 1 base from V and 0 bases from J; bases unmatched to any gene: 10. CDR1 is GEAIGNYY and CDR2 is EKD in the germline V gene. The CDR3 bases are TGTGCCTGTGACACGTACTGGGGGGTACGCAGCTCCTGGGACACCCGACAGATGTTTTTC. Its translation: CACDTYWGVRSSWDTRQMFF.

This clone has just a few counts. A much larger clone lies a single base off, so this may be a read error. Other DNA variants within this sample encode the same CDR3. The chain links TRDV2 to TRDJ3, with 9 bases fitting TRDD3. J was trimmed by 4 bases and V by 2 bases; bases with no gene match: 11. Per the germline V gene, CDR1 is GEAIGNYY and CDR2 is EKD. The length of the CDR3 is 19 residues. DNA for the CDR3: TGTGCCTGTGACAAAGTACTGGGGGACTTCTCTTGGGACACCCGACAGATGTTTTTC. It codes for CACDKVLGDFSWDTRQMFF.

This clone turned up a few times. This may be a read error, as it is one base from a much larger clone. The V and J genes are TRDV2 and TRDJ3, with 9 bases matching TRDD3. Germline values: CDR1 GEAIGNYY, CDR2 EKD. This CDR3 is 20 amino acids long. The CDR3 loop is CACDTIPGGSSSWGTRQMFF. The DNA of the CDR3 is TGTGCCTGTGACACCATCCCTGGGGGATCAAGCTCCTGGGGCACCCGACAGATGTTTTTC.

Of note for this clone: The protein in TCRdb stems from a much larger clone and differs at residue 9 from this DNA's translation, likely a read error; here the protein is translated from the DNA. The chain is built from TRDV2 and TRDJ3; TRDD3 matches at 10 bases. CDR1 and CDR2 (germline): GEAIGNYY, EKD. Losses at the gene ends were 2 bases for V and 5 bases for J; bases not matched to a gene: 5. This CDR3 has 17 amino acids. CDR3: CACDILGDVRDTRQMFF. Written as DNA, the CDR3 is TGTGCCTGTGACATACTGGGGGATGTCCGGGACACCCGACAGATGTTTTTC.

There are a few counts of this clone. The protein held in TCRdb is that of a much larger clone and does not match this DNA's translation at residue 4, likely because of a read error; the protein shown is translated from the DNA. This chain links TRDV2 with TRDJ2; D perhaps matches TRDD3 (6 bases). CDR3 size: 17 residues. Per germline, CDR1 GEAIGNYY and CDR2 EKD. V was trimmed by 5 bases and J by 5 bases, leaving 23 bases between them. CDR3 region: CACGTGELLGPTAQLFF. The CDR3 DNA is TGTGCCTGTGGCACGGGGGAATTACTGGGCCCCACAGCACAACTCTTCTTT.

With respect to this clone: TCRdb records a much larger clone's protein for this DNA, with a difference at residue 10 that likely arises from a read error; the protein given is the translation of the DNA. The chain recombines TRDV2 with TRDJ3; 8 bases agree with TRDD3. The CDR3 consists of 18 residues. Germline values: CDR1 GEAIGNYY, CDR2 EKD. J gave up 2 bases and V 1 base, and 6 bases lay outside the gene matches. The CDR3 loop reads CACDTGGYFPWDTRQMFF. The CDR3 DNA sequence: TGTGCCTGTGACACGGGGGGATATTTCCCCTGGGACACCCGACAGATGTTTTTC.

This clone appeared a few times. A much larger clone differs from this one at a single base, so this may be a read error. Other nucleotide sequences from this sample produce the same CDR3. The chain carries TRDV2 and TRDJ3, with TRDD3 as a possible D gene (6 bases). CDR1 and CDR2 (germline): GEAIGNYY, EKD. This CDR3 has 18 amino acids. The CDR3, as DNA: TGTGCCTGTGACACTGGGGGCCCTAGCTCCTGGGACACTCGACAGATGTTTTTC. It yields the protein CACDTGGPSSWDTRQMFF.

Comments on this clone: A far larger clone differs by one base, so this is likely a read error. Other DNA sequences in this specimen translate into the identical CDR3. This chain joins TRDV2 and TRDJ3, with TRDD3 matching 10 bases. CDR1 GEAIGNYY and CDR2 EKD come from the germline V gene. The CDR3 loop spans 19 amino acids. In DNA, the CDR3 is TGTGCCTGTGACTTCGTACTGGGGGATTCCCCCTGGGACACCCGGCAGATGTTTTTC. This sequence encodes CACDFVLGDSPWDTRQMFF.

This clone was detected a few times. A single base is all that separates this from a far larger clone, so a read error is likely. Other DNA sequences within the sample encode an identical CDR3. The rearrangement joins TRDV2 to TRDJ2, with D possibly TRDD3 on 5 matching bases. Looked up from germline, CDR1 is GEAIGNYY and CDR2 is EKD. V dropped 1 base and J dropped 0 bases, with 8 bases sitting between them. The CDR3 loop spans 15 amino acids. The CDR3 loop is CACDTGGSLTAQLFF. CDR3 bases: TGTGCCTGTGACACGGGGGGGTCTTTGACAGCACAACTCTTCTTT.

This clone was detected a few times. This DNA translates differently at residue 8 from the TCRdb protein, which is that of a much larger clone; a read error is likely, and the protein shown is the DNA's own translation. This chain joins TRDV2 and TRDJ1; 12 nucleotides agree with TRDD3. The CDR3 covers 18 residues. Germline values: CDR1 GEAIGNYY, CDR2 EKD. J gave up 1 base and V 4 bases, and 12 bases lay outside the gene matches. DNA of the CDR3: TGTGCCTGTGAGTCCCTCGGTGCTGGGGGATACGTCACCGATAAACTCATCTTT. This encodes CACESLGAGGYVTDKLIF.

This clone has more than one count but fewer than ten. A far larger clone lies a single base away; this is likely a read error. Other nucleotide sequences from this sample produce the same CDR3. The chain carries TRDV2 and TRDJ3, with D possibly being TRDD3 (6 bases). The CDR3 contains 17 residues. Germline CDR1 is GEAIGNYY and CDR2 is EKD. The CDR3, as DNA: TGTGCCTGCGACACCGTACTGGGCTCCTGGGACACCCGACAGATGTTTTTC. Translating gives CACDTVLGSWDTRQMFF.

As regards this clone: The translation of this DNA and the TCRdb protein of a much larger clone differ at residue 4, probably owing to a read error; the protein shown here is translated from the DNA. The chain joins TRDV2 to TRDJ3; 11 bases align to TRDD3. Germline trimming cut 5 bases from V and 0 bases from J; bases unmatched to any gene: 5. Germline assignment: CDR1 GEAIGNYY and CDR2 EKD. This CDR3 is 18 amino acids long. The CDR3 nucleotides read TGTGCCTGTGGCCTACTGGGGGATAGCTCCTGGGACACCCGACAGATGTTTTTC. Its protein product is CACGLLGDSSWDTRQMFF.

As concerns this clone: This DNA's translation differs at residue 5 from TCRdb's protein, which comes from a much larger clone; a read error is likely, and the protein shown is translated from the DNA. V and J are TRDV2 and TRDJ3; 7 positions agree with TRDD3. Germline assignment: CDR1 GEAIGNYY and CDR2 EKD. J lost 0 bases, V lost 3 bases, and 4 bases had no gene match. The CDR3 runs to 17 residues. This CDR3 is CACDGTGVSWDTRQMFF. The CDR3 DNA sequence: TGTGCCTGTGACGGTACTGGGGTCTCCTGGGACACCCGACAGATGTTTTTC.

In its sample, this clone was seen a few times. A much more abundant neighbour one base away suggests this may be a read error. Other DNA sequences in this specimen translate into the identical CDR3. The rearrangement joins TRDV2 to TRDJ3; 8 bases agree with TRDD3. The germline CDR1 and CDR2 sequences are GEAIGNYY and EKD. CDR3 length equals 16 residues. The CDR3 region is CACDSWGTWDTRQMFF. The CDR3 nucleotides read TGCGCCTGTGACTCCTGGGGGACCTGGGACACCCGACAGATGTTTTTC.

With regard to this clone: A read error is likely here: a far larger clone is one base away. At the DNA level, this CDR3 is encoded by other sequences in the same sample as well. V and J are TRDV2 and TRDJ2; 13 bases fit TRDD3. CDR3 length: 16 amino acids. The germline V gene encodes CDR1 GEAIGNYY and CDR2 EKD. The CDR3 loop reads CACDRLGDTMTAQLFF. The DNA for the CDR3 is TGTGCCTGTGATCGACTGGGGGATACGATGACGGCACAACTCTTCTTT.